This T cell receptor (beta chain) was recovered during a study of T cell responses to AZD1222 COVID-19 vaccine. Looking at the study overall: Some second doses came at about 4 weeks and others at about 12 weeks; these were pooled.

As for this clone: Its specificity is not known.

Germline CDR1 and CDR2: MNHNY and SVGAGI (reference sequence). Trimming took off 7 bases at V and 6 bases at J, with 18 bases between the two ends. The length of the CDR3 is 14 residues. Overall study results and limits: Clonal diversity was possibly underestimated, and white British individuals and females predominated among donors. Recipients of two AZD1222 doses showed rising Spike-specific TCR breadth and depth.

The table came from immunoSEQ multiplex PCR; TCRdb's copy has only in-frame clones and leaves some out. In the table there are 80,000 to 90,000 clones, 90% of which are singletons. The receptor was derived from an adult in good health. Sequencing was performed on peripheral blood, taken on day 0 of AZD1222 vaccination. The rearrangement joins TRBV6-6 to TRBJ1-1, with D perhaps TRBD1 (6 bases). The CDR3 is CASIHGGARAEAFF. The DNA for the CDR3 is TGTGCCAGCATCCATGGGGGGGCGAGGGCTGAAGCTTTCTTT.